These 16 T cell receptor beta chains came from one sample sequenced in a study of T cell responses to AZD1222 COVID-19 vaccine. Assay used: immunoSEQ multiplex PCR; TCRdb lists only in-frame clones, some missing. The sample consists of 130,000 or so clones, approximately 90% of them appearing once. The source was peripheral blood, collected 28 days after the second AZD1222 dose. These receptors all stem from an adult who received the AZD1222 COVID-19 vaccine.

The chain combines TRBV2 with TRBJ2-3; 11 positions agree with TRBD2. The CDR3 runs 14 residues. The trim removed 10 bases at V and 4 bases at J, leaving 7 bases unmatched. Germline assignment: CDR1 SNHLY and CDR2 FYNNEI. The CDR3 nucleotides read TGTGCCACCACTAGCGGGAGAATCCCAGATACGCAGTATTTT. Translation: CATTSGRIPDTQYF.

V and J are TRBV10-3 and TRBJ2-1; 11 bases are shared with TRBD2. There are 15 residues in the CDR3. In germline, CDR1 is ENHRY, CDR2 SYGVKD. Unmatched junction bases numbered 5, after V lost 5 bases and J lost 5 bases. The CDR3, as DNA: TGTGCCATCAGTCCTACTAGCGGGAGTAACAATGAGCAGTTCTTC. This translates into CAISPTSGSNNEQFF.

This clone was found once. The chain has TRBV9 and TRBJ1-1; no clear D. The germline gives CDR1 SGDLS, CDR2 YYNGEE. The CDR3 consists of 12 residues. Trimming removed 0 bases at V and 4 bases at J, with 4 bases between. In DNA, the CDR3 is TGTGCCAGCAGCGTAGGGGGCACTGAAGCTTTCTTT. This encodes CASSVGGTEAFF.

The rearrangement links TRBV11-2 to TRBJ2-3, with unresolved D. CDR3 length equals 12 residues. Germline V lookup: CDR1 SGHAT, CDR2 FQNNGV. Trimming took off 1 base at V and 3 bases at J, with 2 bases between the two ends. CDR3 loop: CASSLVTDTQYF. CDR3 in DNA: TGTGCCAGCAGCTTAGTTACAGATACGCAGTATTTT.

V is TRBV9 and J is TRBJ2-3; D may correspond to TRBD1 or TRBD2 (5 bases each). This CDR3 is built from 15 residues. V shed 0 bases and J shed 0 bases, with 8 bases lying between them. Per the germline V gene, CDR1 is SGDLS and CDR2 is YYNGEE. The CDR3 DNA reads as TGTGCCAGCAGCGTAGGGGGGTCTAGCACAGATACGCAGTATTTT. Protein: CASSVGGSSTDTQYF.

This CDR3 is CAISESMRANSPLHF. DNA for the CDR3: TGTGCCATCAGTGAGTCGATGCGTGCAAATTCACCCCTCCACTTT. The chain combines TRBV10-3 with TRBJ1-6, with D uncertain. The CDR3 covers 15 residues. The V gene lost 0 bases and the J gene lost 7 bases, with 10 bases spanning the gap. CDR1 ENHRY and CDR2 SYGVKD come from the germline V gene.

The rearrangement uses TRBV19 and TRBJ1-5, with a tentative D call TRBD1 (6 bases). Germline values: CDR1 LNHDA, CDR2 SQIVND (reference sequence). The CDR3 contains 15 residues. Trimming stripped 7 bases from V and 0 bases from J, with 13 bases between. CDR3 amino acids: CASIDRTYSNQPQHF. In DNA, the CDR3 is TGTGCCAGTATTGACAGGACATATAGCAATCAGCCCCAGCATTTT.

The rearrangement uses TRBV6-5 and TRBJ1-6; D is ambiguous. CDR1 is MNHEY, CDR2 SVGAGI, per germline. The CDR3 is made up of 12 amino acids. V was cut by 4 bases and J by 12 bases, with 10 bases left in between. The CDR3 spells CASSFSPGPLHF. CDR3 nucleotide sequence: TGTGCCAGCAGTTTCTCCCCAGGACCCCTCCACTTT.

V usage is TRBV6-2 or TRBV6-3 and J usage is TRBJ2-2; no reliable D call. V was cut by 1 base and J by 8 bases, with 5 bases left in between. The germline V gene encodes CDR1 MNHEY and CDR2 SVGEGT. This CDR3 contains 12 residues. DNA for the CDR3: TGTGCCAGCAGTTACTACGAGGGGGAGCTGTTTTTT. Translating gives CASSYYEGELFF.

This chain uses TRBV19 with TRBJ1-4; TRBD1 is a possible D gene (6 bases). Germline CDR1 and CDR2: LNHDA and SQIVND (reference sequence). The germline V and J ends were trimmed by 3 bases and 8 bases, with 19 bases remaining between them. The CDR3 has 16 amino acids. CDR3 in DNA: TGTGCCAGTAGTATCGTGGGGGGCCGCTGGGCGGAAAAACTGTTTTTT. Its translation: CASSIVGGRWAEKLFF.

The V gene is TRBV28, the J gene TRBJ1-1; 7 bases match TRBD1. This CDR3 comprises 14 residues. Unmatched junction bases numbered 6, after V lost 6 bases and J lost 2 bases. CDR1 is MDHEN and CDR2 is SYDVKM in the germline V gene. The CDR3 loop is CASSILGGNTEAFF. The CDR3 DNA reads as TGTGCCAGCAGCATTTTAGGGGGCAACACTGAAGCTTTCTTT.

This sequence joins TRBV5-1 and TRBJ2-5; 7 positions match TRBD2. V lost 2 bases, J lost 2 bases, and 9 bases stayed unmatched. The germline gives CDR1 SGHRS, CDR2 YFSETQ. The CDR3 totals 16 residues. CDR3 amino acids: CASSLSPTSAQETQYF. The CDR3 DNA sequence: TGCGCCAGCAGCTTAAGTCCCACTAGCGCACAAGAGACCCAGTACTTC.

The chain uses TRBV3-1 (or the pseudogene TRBV3-2) and TRBJ2-3; 15 nucleotides agree with TRBD2. V was pared by 2 bases and J by 2 bases, with 11 bases of the junction left unmatched. Germline CDR1 is LGHDT and CDR2 is YNNKEL (reference sequence). This CDR3 has 20 residues. This CDR3 reads CASSQRTGTSGRPLTDTQYF. Written as DNA, the CDR3 is TGTGCCAGCAGCCAACGCACTGGGACTAGCGGGAGGCCGCTCACAGATACGCAGTATTTT.

The chain uses TRBV12-3 or TRBV12-4 and TRBJ2-1, with a tentative D call TRBD1 (6 bases). V was trimmed by 10 bases and J by 4 bases, leaving 14 bases between them. This CDR3 has 13 amino acids. The CDR3 here is CATSGTPYNEQFF. CDR3 nucleotide sequence: TGTGCCACCTCCGGGACACCATACAATGAGCAGTTCTTC.

V and J are TRBV7-9 and TRBJ2-7, with 8 bases matching TRBD2. Germline values: CDR1 SEHNR, CDR2 FQNEAQ (reference sequence). This CDR3 has 14 residues. The ends lost 6 bases at V and 1 base at J; junction bases unmatched: 5. CDR3 sequence: CASRTTGGSYEQYF. The DNA of the CDR3 is TGTGCCAGCAGGACCACGGGGGGGTCCTACGAGCAGTACTTC.

This chain connects TRBV5-5 to TRBJ1-1, with 10 bases matching TRBD1. From germline, CDR1 is SGHKS and CDR2 YYEKEE (reference sequence). CDR3 length: 13 residues. Germline trimming cut 6 bases from V and 5 bases from J; bases unmatched to any gene: 4. This CDR3 is CASIGTGVTEAFF. CDR3 coding DNA: TGTGCCAGCATCGGGACAGGGGTGACTGAAGCTTTCTTT.